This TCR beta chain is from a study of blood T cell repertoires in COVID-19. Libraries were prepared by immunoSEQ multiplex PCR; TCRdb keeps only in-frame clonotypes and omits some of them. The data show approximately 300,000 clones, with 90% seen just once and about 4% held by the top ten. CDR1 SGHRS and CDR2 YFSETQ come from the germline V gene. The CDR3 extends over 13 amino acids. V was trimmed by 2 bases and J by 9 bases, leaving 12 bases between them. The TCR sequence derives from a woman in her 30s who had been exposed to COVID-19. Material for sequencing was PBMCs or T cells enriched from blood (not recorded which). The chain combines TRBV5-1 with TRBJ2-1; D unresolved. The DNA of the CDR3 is TGCGCCAGCAGCTTCCTGGCCCCTAGTGAGCAGTTCTTC. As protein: CASSFLAPSEQFF.